Listed below are T cell receptor beta chains from one sample, sequenced in a study of blood T cell repertoires in COVID-19. The protocol was immunoSEQ multiplex PCR, while the TCRdb copy is restricted to in-frame clones and leaves out a portion. The sample has under 150,000 clones; over 75% are singletons. Sequencing was done on a sample of peripheral blood. All receptors come from a man older than 75 with acute or convalescent COVID-19. Each CDR3 is given with its conserved first and last residue. The D gene is left open where the match is weak. Clone size appears in some rows only: once, few, many, or a class for an expanded clone.

14	TRBV29-1	TRBJ2-4	TRBD2	.	TGCAGCGTTGTCGGGGGGGTGACCAAAAACATTCAGTACTTC	CSVVGGVTKNIQYF
15	TRBV9	TRBJ2-7	TRBD2	.	TGTGCCAGCAACCCGGGCCCACTGGGGGAGGGGGAGCAGTACTTC	CASNPGPLGEGEQYF
13	TRBV24-1	TRBJ1-5	.	.	TGTGCCACCAGTGATTTTACCAGCGCGTCCCAGCATTTT	CATSDFTSASQHF
15	TRBV6-1	TRBJ2-1	TRBD2	.	TGTGCCAGCAGGCTGACTAGCGGGGGTGTCCCTGAGCAGTTCTTC	CASRLTSGGVPEQFF
13	TRBV24-1	TRBJ2-1	TRBD2	.	TGTGCCACCGGCGGGGGACCCTACAATGAGCAGTTCTTC	CATGGGPYNEQFF
19	TRBV7-3	TRBJ2-3	.	.	TGTGCCAGCAGCTTAATTTGGGCCGTTGGCAGGGGATGCACAGATACGCAGTATTTT	CASSLIWAVGRGCTDTQYF
13	TRBV7-9	TRBJ1-2	.	.	TGTGCCAGCAGCTTAGAGGGGAGGGTTGGCTACACCTTC	CASSLEGRVGYTF
15	TRBV7-9	TRBJ2-7	.	.	TGTGCCAGCAGCTTAGAAAGAACAGCCTCCTACGAGCAGTACTTC	CASSLERTASYEQYF
14	TRBV10-3	TRBJ1-1	TRBD1	.	TGTGCCATCAGTACAGGGGGCGGAGGCACTGAAGCTTTCTTT	CAISTGGGGTEAFF
14	TRBV30	TRBJ1-4	TRBD1	.	TGTGCCTGGGAACGGACAGGGGGCCGCGAAAAACTGTTTTTT	CAWERTGGREKLFF
20	TRBV6-1	TRBJ1-1	.	.	TGTGCCAGCAGTGAAAGTAGGGGGGGAACATTGCGTGGGATGAACACTGAAGCTTTCTTT	CASSESRGGTLRGMNTEAFF
14	TRBV5-8	TRBJ1-1	TRBD1	.	TGTGCCAGCAGCTTGGGGACAGGGGCCACTGAAGCTTTCTTT	CASSLGTGATEAFF
14	TRBV11-3	TRBJ1-1	.	.	TGTGCCAGCAGTTCAGGGGTTGAGAGCACTGAAGCTTTCTTT	CASSSGVESTEAFF
15	TRBV3-1/TRBV3-2	TRBJ2-7	TRBD2	.	TGTGCCAGCAGCCAAGATAGGACTAGCCGCCACGAGCAGTACTTC	CASSQDRTSRHEQYF
12	TRBV10-1	TRBJ1-5	.	.	TGCGCCAGCAACTATAGCAATCAGCCCCAGCATTTT	CASNYSNQPQHF
14	TRBV12-1	TRBJ1-1	.	.	TGTGCCAGCACCCTACAGGGGGCGAGCACTGAAGCTTTCTTT	CASTLQGASTEAFF
14	TRBV19	TRBJ1-5	.	once	TGTGCCAGCAGCCCCCGGACAGATTCGGTGTCCCAGCATTTT	CASSPRTDSVSQHF
15	TRBV7-9	TRBJ2-1	.	.	TGTGCCAGCAGCCCACAAGGGGGGGACTACAATGAGCAGTTCTTC	CASSPQGGDYNEQFF
13	TRBV18	TRBJ1-2	.	.	TGTGCCGGCTCCCCAGGAGATGACTATGGCTACACCTTC	CAGSPGDDYGYTF
18	TRBV24-1	TRBJ2-4	TRBD2	.	TGTGCCACCAGTGAGTCCTACTCTAGCGGCCGGGCCAAAAACATTCAGTACTTC	CATSESYSSGRAKNIQYF
16	TRBV29-1	TRBJ2-7	TRBD2	.	TGCAGCGTTGAGGGGACTAGCGGGGGAATCTCCTACGAGCAGTACTTC	CSVEGTSGGISYEQYF
13	TRBV5-6	TRBJ2-7	.	.	TGTGCCAGCAGCTTGGGAGGGATTTACGAGCAGTACTTC	CASSLGGIYEQYF
13	TRBV18	TRBJ2-7	.	.	TGTGCCAGCTCACCTAACAGGGACGACGAGCAGTACTTC	CASSPNRDDEQYF
14	TRBV28	TRBJ2-7	.	few	TGTGCCAGCAGTTTCGGGCAGGGGCGCTACGAGCAGTACTTC	CASSFGQGRYEQYF
14	TRBV7-9	TRBJ1-1	TRBD1	once	TGTGCCAGCAGCGCCACAGGGGGCATTGGTGAAGCTTTCTTT	CASSATGGIGEAFF
16	TRBV5-4	TRBJ2-5	.	.	TGTGCCAGCAGCTTGGGGACGGGGGGCCCCCAAGAGACCCAGTACTTC	CASSLGTGGPQETQYF
15	TRBV5-4	TRBJ2-5	TRBD1	.	TGTGCCAGCAGCTTGGCCGACAGGGGGGCGGAGACCCAGTACTTC	CASSLADRGAETQYF
20	TRBV4-2	TRBJ2-5	TRBD2	.	TGTGCCAGCAGCCAGGAACTTGGGACTAGCGGGAGGGCCCGGTTGGAGACCCAGTACTTC	CASSQELGTSGRARLETQYF
15	TRBV14	TRBJ1-2	.	.	TGTGCCAGCAGCCTTAGAAAGGGGTGGAACTATGGCTACACCTTC	CASSLRKGWNYGYTF
15	TRBV19	TRBJ1-5	.	few	TGTGCCAGTAGTAGGACTACCGTTAGCAATCAGCCCCAGCATTTT	CASSRTTVSNQPQHF
13	TRBV10-3	TRBJ2-5	.	.	TGTGCCATCCGCAGCAGCGACCAAGAGACCCAGTACTTC	CAIRSSDQETQYF
13	TRBV5-1	TRBJ2-7	.	.	TGCGCCAACAGCCAGGGCAGCTCCTACGAGCAGTACTTC	CANSQGSSYEQYF
15	TRBV7-8	TRBJ1-1	.	.	TGTGCCAGCAGCTCTGGCGGACAAATCAACACTGAAGCTTTCTTT	CASSSGGQINTEAFF
16	TRBV7-8	TRBJ2-7	TRBD2	.	TGTGCCAGCAGCTTAATGGGGCTAGCGGGGCTCTACGAGCAGTACTTC	CASSLMGLAGLYEQYF
11	TRBV20-1	TRBJ1-2	.	.	TGCAGTGCTAGTAACGGGGGTGGCTACACCTTC	CSASNGGGYTF
15	TRBV5-1	TRBJ2-6	.	.	TGCGCCAGCAGCGAGGGTACCTCTGGGGCCAACGTCCTGACTTTC	CASSEGTSGANVLTF
14	TRBV5-4	TRBJ1-3	.	.	TGTGCCAGCAGCTTACAGGGCTCTGGAAACACCATATATTTT	CASSLQGSGNTIYF
16	TRBV5-4	TRBJ1-1	.	.	TGTGCCAGCAGCCAATATAAACAGGGAGGGAATACTGAAGCTTTCTTT	CASSQYKQGGNTEAFF
16	TRBV5-1	TRBJ2-3	TRBD1	.	TGCGCCAGCAGCACATCGGGGACAGGGGGCACAGATACGCAGTATTTT	CASSTSGTGGTDTQYF
15	TRBV11-3	TRBJ2-7	.	few	TGTGCCAGCAGCCTCGACGGGACACAAGGGGGTAGGCAGTACTTC	CASSLDGTQGGRQYF
15	TRBV11-2	TRBJ2-2	.	.	TGTGCCAGCAGCCGAGGAGGGAATTTCGTCGGGGAGCTGTTTTTT	CASSRGGNFVGELFF
14	TRBV28	TRBJ1-5	TRBD1	few	TGTGCCAGCAGATTGACAGGGAAGAATCAGCCCCAGCATTTT	CASRLTGKNQPQHF
15	TRBV11-2	TRBJ1-2	.	once	TGTGCCAGCAGCACTACAGGGAAAGCTAACTATGGCTACACCTTC	CASSTTGKANYGYTF
13	TRBV28	TRBJ2-1	TRBD2	.	TGTGCCAACCAGGCGGGGGGCACGTGGGAGCAGTTCTTC	CANQAGGTWEQFF